The T cell receptor beta chain under discussion was sequenced for a study of T-cell memory formation after mild COVID-19. At the level of the study: Among the donors, TCR clusters were largely specific to each donor. Broader study findings: Some SARS-CoV-2-responding clones were already detected in memory before infection.

Constant-segment primers and 5'RACE yielded cDNA libraries for TCR alpha and TCR beta, each carrying sample barcodes and UMIs. TCRdb independently ran MiXCR on the 5' RACE reads; one entry per CDR3 protein. The table has hundreds of thousands of distinct CDR3 sequences, roughly 22% seen once. The V end was cut by 2 bases, the J end by 2 bases, with 17 bases between. The V gene's germline CDR1 is MGHRA and CDR2 YSYEKL. The CDR3 is 17 amino acids. As concerns this clonotype: Antigen specificity is unknown.

Sequencing was done on a sample of PBMCs or a T cell subset sorted from them (not recorded which). The clonotype originates from an adult woman who had mild COVID-19 (a few samples of this study predate the infection). Cell type and time point are not known. The J gene is TRBJ2-3, the V gene TRBV4-1; possible D gene TRBD1, 6 bases. CDR3 bases: TGCGCCAGCAGCCAACGTCGAGGTGACAGGCTCACAGATACGCAGTATTTT. It encodes CASSQRRGDRLTDTQYF.